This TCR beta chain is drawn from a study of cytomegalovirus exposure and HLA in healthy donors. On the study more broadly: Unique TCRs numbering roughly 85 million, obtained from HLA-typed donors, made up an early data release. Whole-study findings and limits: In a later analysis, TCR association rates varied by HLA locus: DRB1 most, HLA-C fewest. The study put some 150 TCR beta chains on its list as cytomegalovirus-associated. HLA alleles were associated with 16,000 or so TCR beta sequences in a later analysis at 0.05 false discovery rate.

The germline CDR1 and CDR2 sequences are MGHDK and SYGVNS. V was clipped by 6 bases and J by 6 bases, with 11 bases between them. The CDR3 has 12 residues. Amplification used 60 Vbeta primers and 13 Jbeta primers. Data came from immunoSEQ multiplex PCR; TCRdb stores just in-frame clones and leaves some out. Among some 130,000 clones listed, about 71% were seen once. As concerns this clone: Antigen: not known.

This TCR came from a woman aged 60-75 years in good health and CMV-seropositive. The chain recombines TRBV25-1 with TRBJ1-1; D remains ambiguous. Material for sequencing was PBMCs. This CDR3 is CASSVTGSEAFF. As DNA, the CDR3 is TGTGCCAGCAGCGTGACCGGGTCTGAAGCTTTCTTT.